The 3 T cell receptor beta chains below were found in one sample sequenced in a study of CD8+ T cells in alopecia areata. The authors extracted RNA and reverse transcribed it into cDNA as the sequencing template. Some clones are missing from TCRdb's copy, which holds only in-frame ones; the method was immunoSEQ multiplex PCR. The sample lists approximately 180,000 clones, 67% occurring once. Sequences were derived from CD8+ T cells sorted from blood, sampled at week 0. These receptors came from a human donor with alopecia areata.

This clone was counted a few times. This chain joins TRBV10-3 and TRBJ2-5; 7 nucleotides align to TRBD1. This CDR3 spans 13 amino acids. Germline trimming cut 9 bases from V and 2 bases from J; bases unmatched to any gene: 6. Germline-derived CDR1 and CDR2 are ENHRY and SYGVKD. Here the CDR3 reads CAIGKGAQETQYF. The CDR3 coding sequence is TGTGCCATTGGGAAGGGGGCTCAAGAGACCCAGTACTTC.

This clone was counted once. V is TRBV13 and J is TRBJ2-7; 8 bases agree with TRBD1. CDR1 is PRHDT and CDR2 is FYEKMQ in the germline V gene (reference sequence). The CDR3 is 14 amino acids. J lost 5 bases, V lost 5 bases, and 8 bases had no gene match. The CDR3 protein is CASSPEQGADEQYF. In DNA, the CDR3 is TGTGCCAGCAGCCCTGAGCAGGGGGCCGACGAGCAGTACTTC.

V is TRBV29-1 and J is TRBJ2-5, with D perhaps given as TRBD1 or TRBD2 (5 bases each). This CDR3 comprises 12 residues. V was trimmed by 6 bases and J by 3 bases, leaving 11 bases between them. Germline-derived CDR1 and CDR2 are SQVTM and ANQGSEA. The DNA for the CDR3 is TGCAGCGTCCTTGGGGGTAAAGAGACCCAGTACTTC. Amino acid sequence: CSVLGGKETQYF. The full variable domain, rest sourced from reference TRBV29-1 and TRBJ2-5, is SAVISQKPSRDICQRGTSLTIQCQVDSQVTMMFWYRQQPGQSLTLIATANQGSEATYESGFVIDKFPISRPNLTFSTLTVSNMSPEDSSIYLCSVLGGKETQYFGPGTRLLVL.